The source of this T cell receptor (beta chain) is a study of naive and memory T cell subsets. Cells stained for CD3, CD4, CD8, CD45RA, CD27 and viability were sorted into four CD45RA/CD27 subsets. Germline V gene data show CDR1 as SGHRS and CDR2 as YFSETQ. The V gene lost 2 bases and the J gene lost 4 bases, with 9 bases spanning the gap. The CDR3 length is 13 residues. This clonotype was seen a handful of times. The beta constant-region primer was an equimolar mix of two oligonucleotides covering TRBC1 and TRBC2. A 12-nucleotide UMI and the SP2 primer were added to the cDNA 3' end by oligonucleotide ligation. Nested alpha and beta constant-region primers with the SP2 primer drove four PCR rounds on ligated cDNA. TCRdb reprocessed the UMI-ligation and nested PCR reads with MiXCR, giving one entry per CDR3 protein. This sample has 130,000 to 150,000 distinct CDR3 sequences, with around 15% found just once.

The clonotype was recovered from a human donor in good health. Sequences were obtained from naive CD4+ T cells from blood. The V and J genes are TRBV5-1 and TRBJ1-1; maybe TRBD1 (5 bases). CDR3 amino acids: CASSFTGGTEAFF. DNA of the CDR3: TGCGCCAGCAGCTTTACAGGAGGCACTGAAGCTTTCTTT.